The present entry profiles one T cell receptor (beta chain) with its context. CDR3 size: 15 residues. Germline V gene lookup returns CDR1 LGHDT and CDR2 YNNKEL (reference sequence). The ends were cut back, 2 bases at V and 3 bases at J, with 10 bases in the middle. One entry per CDR3 protein, called by TCRdb with MiXCR from the RT-PCR reads. Of 650,000 to 800,000 distinct CDR3 sequences listed, 12% to 15% are singletons. This chain uses TRBV3-1 with TRBJ2-2, with D possibly being TRBD2 (5 bases). Sequencing input: memory CD4+ T cells from blood. The source is a female donor in good health, serving as a healthy control. This chain's CDR3 is CASSQQTGYTGELFF. Here the CDR3 DNA reads TGTGCCAGCAGCCAACAGACGGGGTACACCGGGGAGCTGTTTTTT.